This T cell receptor beta chain stems from a study of shared clonotypes between healthy human individuals. Study-level points and caveats: On the whole, naive subsets had larger estimated richness than memory subsets had. Non-shared clonotypes were found to have lower generation probabilities than the clonotypes that were shared by all four of the sorted-subset donors.

A note on this clone: Antigen unknown.

Germline lookup yields CDR1 SGDLS and CDR2 YYNGEE. The CDR3 covers 17 residues. V was clipped by 1 base and J by 2 bases, with 17 bases between them. Into CD45RA+ naive and CD45RA-negative memory subsets, the CD4+ cells were split. Clones were sequenced by immunoSEQ multiplex PCR, and TCRdb holds only the in-frame ones, with some missing. The sample lists 600,000 to 700,000 clones; around 78% were seen once. This TCR was sampled from a woman younger than 45 in good health. The genes are TRBV9 and TRBJ2-3, with D perhaps TRBD2 (7 bases). The sample comprised memory CD4+ T cells sorted from blood. The subset: CD45RA-negative fraction. The chain's CDR3 is CASSVPGGREYTDTQYF. The CDR3, as DNA: TGTGCCAGCAGCGTACCTGGGGGGCGGGAGTACACAGATACGCAGTATTTT. The variable domain in full, completed from reference TRBV9 and TRBJ2-3, reads DSGVTQTPKHLITATGQRVTLRCSPRSGDLSVYWYQQSLDQGLQFLIQYYNGEERAKGNILERFSAQQFPDLHSELNLSSLELGDSALYFCASSVPGGREYTDTQYFGPGTRLTVL.